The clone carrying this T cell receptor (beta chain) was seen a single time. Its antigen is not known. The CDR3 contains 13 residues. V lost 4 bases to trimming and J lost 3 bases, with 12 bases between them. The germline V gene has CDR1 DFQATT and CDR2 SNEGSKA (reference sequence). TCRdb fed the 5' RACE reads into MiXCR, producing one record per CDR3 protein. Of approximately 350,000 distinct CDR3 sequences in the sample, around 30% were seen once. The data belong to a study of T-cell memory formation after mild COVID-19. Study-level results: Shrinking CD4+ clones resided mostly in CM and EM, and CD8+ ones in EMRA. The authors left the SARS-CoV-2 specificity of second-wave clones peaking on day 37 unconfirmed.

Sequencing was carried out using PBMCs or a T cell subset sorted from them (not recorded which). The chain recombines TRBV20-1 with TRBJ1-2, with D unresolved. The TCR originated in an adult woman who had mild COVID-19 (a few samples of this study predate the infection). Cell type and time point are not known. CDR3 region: CSAIAGRYYGYTF. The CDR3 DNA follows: TGCAGTGCTATAGCCGGCAGGTACTATGGCTACACCTTC.